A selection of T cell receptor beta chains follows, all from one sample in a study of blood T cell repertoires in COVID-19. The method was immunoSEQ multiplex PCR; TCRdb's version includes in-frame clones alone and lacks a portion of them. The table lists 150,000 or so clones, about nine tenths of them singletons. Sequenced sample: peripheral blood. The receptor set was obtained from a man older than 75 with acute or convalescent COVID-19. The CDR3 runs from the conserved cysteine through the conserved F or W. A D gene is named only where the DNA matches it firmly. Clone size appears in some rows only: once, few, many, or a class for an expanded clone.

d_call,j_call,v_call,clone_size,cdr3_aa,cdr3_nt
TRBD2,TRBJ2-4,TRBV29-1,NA,CSVALAGGVNIQYF,TGCAGCGTTGCACTAGCGGGAGGGGTAAACATTCAGTACTTC
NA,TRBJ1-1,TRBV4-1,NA,CASSQETDTEAFF,TGCGCCAGCAGCCAAGAGACAGACACTGAAGCTTTCTTT
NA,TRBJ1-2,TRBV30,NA,CAWKGAKLGYTF,TGTGCCTGGAAGGGAGCTAAACTTGGCTACACCTTC
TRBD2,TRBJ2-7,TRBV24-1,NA,CATSDPPGLAGERYEQYF,TGTGCCACCAGTGATCCTCCCGGACTAGCGGGAGAGCGATACGAGCAGTACTTC
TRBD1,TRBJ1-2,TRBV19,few,CASSQGGNYGYTF,TGTGCCAGTAGCCAAGGGGGCAACTATGGCTACACCTTC
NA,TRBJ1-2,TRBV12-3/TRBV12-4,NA,CASIGGASYGYTF,TGTGCCAGCATTGGGGGCGCTTCGTATGGCTACACCTTC
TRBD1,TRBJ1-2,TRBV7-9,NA,CASSPTGRRYGYTF,TGTGCCAGCAGCCCGACAGGGAGGAGGTATGGCTACACCTTC
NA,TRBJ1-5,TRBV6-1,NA,CASSEARDQPQHF,TGTGCCAGCAGTGAAGCGAGGGATCAGCCCCAGCATTTT
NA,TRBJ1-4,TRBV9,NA,CASSVSTDINEKLFF,TGTGCCAGCAGCGTAAGCACGGACATTAATGAAAAACTGTTTTTT
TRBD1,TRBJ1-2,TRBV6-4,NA,CASSDGTGGDYGYTF,TGTGCCAGCAGTGACGGTACAGGGGGCGACTATGGCTACACCTTC
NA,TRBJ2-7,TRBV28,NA,CASTPGTAAYEQYF,TGTGCCAGCACCCCCGGGACTGCTGCCTACGAGCAGTACTTC
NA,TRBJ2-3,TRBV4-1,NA,CASSRQGSTDTQYF,TGCGCCAGCAGCCGCCAGGGCAGCACAGATACGCAGTATTTT
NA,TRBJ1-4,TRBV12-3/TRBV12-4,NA,CASNGGNEKLFF,TGTGCCAGCAACGGAGGAAATGAAAAACTGTTTTTT
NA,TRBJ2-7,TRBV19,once,CASSPTGIGYEQYF,TGTGCCAGTAGCCCTACAGGGATCGGGTACGAGCAGTACTTC
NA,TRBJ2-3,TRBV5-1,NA,CASSLALYGSTDTQYF,TGCGCCAGCAGCTTGGCCTTATACGGGAGCACAGATACGCAGTATTTT
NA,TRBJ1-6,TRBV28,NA,CASSSPGRNSPLHF,TGTGCCAGCAGTTCCCCGGGTAGGAATTCACCCCTCCACTTT
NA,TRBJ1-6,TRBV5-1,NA,CASSLGQGLRPLHF,TGCGCCAGCAGCTTGGGGCAGGGGCTCCGTCCCCTCCACTTT
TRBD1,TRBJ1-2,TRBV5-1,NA,CASSRQGASGNDGYTF,TGCGCCAGCAGCCGACAGGGGGCGTCCGGAAACGATGGCTACACCTTC
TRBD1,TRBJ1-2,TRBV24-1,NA,CATSDSGQGAGGYTF,TGTGCCACCAGTGACTCCGGACAGGGGGCAGGTGGCTACACCTTC
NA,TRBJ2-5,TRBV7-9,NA,CASSQGGYETQYF,TGTGCCAGCAGCCAGGGGGGCTATGAGACCCAGTACTTC
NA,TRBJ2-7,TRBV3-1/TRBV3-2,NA,CASSQGSGGSYEQYF,TGTGCCAGCAGCCAAGGCAGCGGAGGATCCTACGAGCAGTACTTC
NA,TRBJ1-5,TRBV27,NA,CASSPRTVLGNQPQHF,TGTGCCAGCAGTCCTAGGACAGTTCTAGGCAATCAGCCCCAGCATTTT
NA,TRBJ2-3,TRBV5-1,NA,CASSFGRTVTDTQYF,TGCGCCAGCAGCTTTGGTCGGACAGTCACAGATACGCAGTATTTT
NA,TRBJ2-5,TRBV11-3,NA,CASSSQGRGETQYF,TGTGCCAGCAGCTCCCAGGGAAGGGGAGAGACCCAGTACTTC
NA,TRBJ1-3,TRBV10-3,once,CAIAGSGNTIYF,TGTGCCATCGCGGGATCTGGAAACACCATATATTTT
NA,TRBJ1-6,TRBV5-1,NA,CASSFRQENNSPLHF,TGCGCCAGCAGCTTCAGACAGGAGAATAATTCACCCCTCCACTTT
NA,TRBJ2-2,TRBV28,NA,CASIGSVDTGELFF,TGTGCCAGCATCGGTAGCGTAGACACCGGGGAGCTGTTTTTT